One T cell receptor beta chain is described in this entry. The antigen is not known. The entry originates in a study of cytomegalovirus exposure and HLA in healthy donors. The PCR employed 60 Vbeta primers together with 13 Jbeta primers. Profiling relied on immunoSEQ multiplex PCR, and the TCRdb table lists in-frame clones only, not all of them. The sample carries roughly 120,000 clones, about 76% recorded once. The CDR3 contains 16 residues. V gave up 5 bases and J gave up 8 bases; unmatched junction bases: 10. Germline values: CDR1 MNHNY, CDR2 SVGAGI (reference sequence). Findings and limits, study-wide: Later analysis associated a missense DCLRE1C variant with TCR beta V- and J-gene trimming.

The chain links TRBV6-6 to TRBJ1-4; TRBD1 agrees at 11 bases. The sequencing input was PBMCs. The TCR comes from a woman aged 60-70 years in good health and CMV-seropositive. The CDR3 reads CASSGQGAGRREKLFF. As DNA, the CDR3 is TGTGCCAGCAGTGGACAGGGGGCCGGTCGGAGGGAAAAACTGTTTTTT.